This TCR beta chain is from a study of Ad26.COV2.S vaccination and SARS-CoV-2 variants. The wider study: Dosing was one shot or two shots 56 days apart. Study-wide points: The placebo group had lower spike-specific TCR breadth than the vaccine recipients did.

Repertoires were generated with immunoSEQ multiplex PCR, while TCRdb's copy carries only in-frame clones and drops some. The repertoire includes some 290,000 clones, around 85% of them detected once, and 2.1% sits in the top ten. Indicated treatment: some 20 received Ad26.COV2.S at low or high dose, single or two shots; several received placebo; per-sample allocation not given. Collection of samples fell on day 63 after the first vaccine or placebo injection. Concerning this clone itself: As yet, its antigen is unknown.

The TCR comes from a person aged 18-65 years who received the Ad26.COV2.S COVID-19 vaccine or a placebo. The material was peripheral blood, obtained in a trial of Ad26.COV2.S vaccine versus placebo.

The CDR3 DNA is TGTGCCAGCAGTGAGGCTGACTGGGGAAACACCATATATTTT. It yields the protein CASSEADWGNTIYF. The rearrangement uses TRBV2 and TRBJ1-3; D gene ambiguous. CDR3 length: 14 amino acids. Per the germline V gene, CDR1 is SNHLY and CDR2 is FYNNEI. V was cut by 3 bases and J by 4 bases, with 10 bases left in between.